This T cell receptor beta chain was identified during a study of shared clonotypes between healthy human individuals. Whole-study findings and limits: Donor clonotype sharing was expected to depend on sequencing depth. Relative to clonotypes present in all four donors, those not shared had lower generation probabilities.

As concerns this clone: What it binds is unknown.

Terminally differentiated effector memory CD45RA+ cells were excluded from the naive CD8 cells, which were CD45RO-negative and positively selected for CCR7. The material for each subset, its genomic DNA, was split evenly across several immunoSEQ plates. Each replicate PCR on the sorted subsets used 200 ng DNA (roughly 27,000 T cell genomes). TCRdb's table, derived via immunoSEQ multiplex PCR, lists solely in-frame clones and lacks some. The table has more than 2 million clones, over 85% seen once. Germline assignment: CDR1 GTSNPN and CDR2 SVGIG (reference sequence). V lost 3 bases, J lost 1 base, and 9 bases lay in between. The CDR3 has 13 residues.

The receptor comes from a man between 18 and 29 years old in good health. The chain joins TRBV30 to TRBJ1-1; D might be TRBD1 (6 bases). Sequenced material: naive CD8+ T cells sorted from blood. Here the CDR3 DNA reads TGTGCCTGGAGAGTGGACAGGAACACTGAAGCTTTCTTT. Translating gives CAWRVDRNTEAFF.